One T cell receptor beta chain is described in this entry. What it recognizes is unknown. These data are taken from a study of graft-versus-host responses after intestinal transplantation. Study-level background: All recipients got anti-thymocyte globulin induction, then tacrolimus and steroids for roughly 3 years.

Sequencing used immunoSEQ multiplex PCR; TCRdb keeps in-frame clones, though not all of them. The repertoire holds 100,000 or so clones, 90% to 95% seen once, with 0.15% to 0.2% in the top ten. V trimming: 0 bases; J trimming: 5 bases; junction bases outside the gene matches: 6. The CDR3 has 15 residues. Per the germline V gene, CDR1 is SGHRS and CDR2 is YFSETQ. Sequencing used unstimulated CD4+ T cells sorted from spleen or lymph node cells, obtained before intestinal transplant. This chain links TRBV5-1 with TRBJ2-7, with 9 positions matching TRBD1. The sequence was obtained from a human donor who received an intestinal transplant. CDR3 residues: CASSLDGDRVNEQYF. The CDR3 region has the DNA TGCGCCAGCAGCTTGGATGGGGACAGGGTCAACGAGCAGTACTTC.